This TCR beta chain originates from a study of T cells in Graves' hyperthyroidism and ophthalmopathy. Study outcomes and limitations: Before onset, by a median of around 6.4 months, the model predicted ophthalmopathy. In the analysis, a 13 V-J model separated ophthalmopathy from stable hyperthyroidism.

This clonotype was detected once. The antigen remains unidentified. Amplification of TCR beta CDR3 regions was performed using RNA transcripts as template. Carried out on the TCR CDR3, a first-round RT-PCR used the HTBI primer set. From the multiplex PCR reads, TCRdb called clonotypes with MiXCR, one entry per CDR3 protein. The sample records about 570,000 distinct CDR3 sequences, 40% to 55% being singletons. The CDR3 has 14 amino acids. V was cut by 0 bases and J by 7 bases, with 12 bases left in between. Germline CDR1 and CDR2: SEHNR and FQNEAQ (reference sequence). The TCR originated in an adult woman with Graves' disease, either hyperthyroidism or ophthalmopathy (not recorded which). The sequenced sample was peripheral blood or thyroid tissue (not recorded which). This chain uses TRBV7-9 with TRBJ1-2, with D hard to call. The CDR3 DNA sequence: TGTGCCAGCAGCTTAGCGCTGGCGGCGGGTGGCTACACCTTC. Encoded protein: CASSLALAAGGYTF. Together with reference TRBV7-9 and TRBJ1-2, the CDR3 gives the full variable domain: DTGVSQNPRHKITKRGQNVTFRCDPISEHNRLYWYRQTLGQGPEFLTYFQNEAQLEKSRLLSDRFSAERPKGSFSTLEIQRTEQGDSAMYLCASSLALAAGGYTFGSGTRLTVV.